These 16 T cell receptor beta chains were sequenced from one sample in a study of shared clonotypes between healthy human individuals (dated by TCRdb to the early 2020s). The receptor library was made with the immunoSEQ multiplex PCR assay. The immuneACCESS repertoire file appears here via TCRdb, limited to in-frame rearrangements. These files lack a portion of the clones; in checked studies, under half of the deficit traces to unresolved V genes, and the cause of the others is not known. This sample is represented by millions of clones; 95% of them were singletons. The ten largest clones represent 0.13% of the sample. Material: naive CD4+ T cells sorted from blood. The cell subset or site label here, explained by the study, means: CD45RA+ positively selected. Receptors were obtained from a man younger than 35 in good health.

The rearrangement joins TRBV11-3 to TRBJ2-2, with TRBD1 as a possible D gene (7 bases). This CDR3 contains 16 residues. Trimming shortened V by 6 bases and J by 2 bases, and 16 bases separated the two germline ends. Germline assignment: CDR1 SGHNT and CDR2 YENEEA. As DNA, the CDR3 is TGTGCCAGCAGTTTTGGCGGGACAGTTAACACCGGGGAGCTGTTTTTT. Its translation is CASSFGGTVNTGELFF.

The chain links TRBV6-5 to TRBJ2-7; 7 bases fit TRBD1. The germline CDR1 and CDR2 sequences are MNHEY and SVGAGI. With V trimmed by 3 bases and J by 2 bases, 4 bases remained unmatched. This CDR3 comprises 14 residues. The CDR3 here is CASSYLDRTYEQYF. The CDR3 coding sequence is TGTGCCAGCAGTTATCTGGACAGGACCTACGAGCAGTACTTC.

The rearrangement links TRBV6-5 to TRBJ1-6; TRBD1 matches 8 bases. V shed 6 bases and J 9 bases; nucleotides not matched to a gene: 7. The CDR3 runs 14 residues. Germline loops: CDR1 MNHEY, CDR2 SVGAGI. The DNA of the CDR3 is TGTGCCAGCAGCCACAGGGGGTTGGGTTCACCCCTCCACTTT. Translated, it gives CASSHRGLGSPLHF.

The V call is TRBV5-3, the J call TRBJ1-4; D remains unclear. TRBV5-3 is an ORF, and what it does is uncertain. V was pared by 1 base and J by 1 base, with 5 bases between. The CDR3 runs to 14 residues. CDR3 residues: CARSLRVTNEKLFF. The CDR3 nucleotides read TGTGCCAGAAGCTTGAGGGTAACTAATGAAAAACTGTTTTTT.

A word on this clone: A much larger clonotype is one base distant, so this may be a read error. This specimen includes other DNA sequences encoding the same CDR3. CDR3 sequence: CASSRDFSYEQYF. In DNA, the CDR3 is TGTGCCAGCAGCCGGGACTTCTCCTACGAGCAGTACTTC. The rearrangement uses TRBV2 and TRBJ2-7, with D possibly matching TRBD2 (6 bases). Per germline, CDR1 SNHLY and CDR2 FYNNEI. The CDR3 covers 13 residues. The V gene lost 6 bases and the J gene lost 0 bases, with 9 bases spanning the gap.

This sequence joins TRBV6-4 and TRBJ2-5, with D perhaps TRBD2 (5 bases). The germline V gene encodes CDR1 MRHNA and CDR2 SNTAGT. CDR3 length equals 12 residues. The V end lost 8 bases, the J end lost 5 bases, and 12 bases lay between the germline ends. The CDR3 nucleotides are TGTGCCAGCTCAACTAGTCCCGAGACCCAGTACTTC. This codes for CASSTSPETQYF.

The V and J genes are TRBV9 and TRBJ1-1; maybe TRBD1 (5 bases). This CDR3 is 14 amino acids long. Germline CDR1 reads SGDLS; CDR2 reads YYNGEE. Trimming cost V 4 bases and J 4 bases, with 14 bases left between them. As DNA, the CDR3 is TGTGCCAGCAGCTCCGGTGGGGGAGGCACTGAAGCTTTCTTT. Amino acids: CASSSGGGGTEAFF.

The chain employs TRBV28 and TRBJ1-1; TRBD1 might be the D (6 bases). The CDR3 sequence is 16 residues long. V lost 3 bases and J 1 base, leaving 15 bases between the germline ends. Germline CDR1 MDHEN, CDR2 SYDVKM. The DNA of the CDR3 is TGTGCCAGCAGTTTTCTTGGGGGGGCGCGGAACACTGAAGCTTTCTTT. It is translated as CASSFLGGARNTEAFF. Together with reference TRBV28 and TRBJ1-1, the CDR3 gives the full variable domain: DVKVTQSSRYLVKRTGEKVFLECVQDMDHENMFWYRQDPGLGLRLIYFSYDVKMKEKGDIPEGYSVSREKKERFSLILESASTNQTSMYLCASSFLGGARNTEAFFGQGTRLTVV.

This clone was recorded many times. The chain has TRBV9 and TRBJ1-4, with 8 bases aligning to TRBD1. After removal of 0 bases from V and 0 bases from J, the junction contained 4 bases not matched to a gene. The CDR3 runs 17 residues. Germline CDR1 reads SGDLS; CDR2 reads YYNGEE. This chain's CDR3 is CASSVEGTGSTNEKLFF. CDR3 nucleotides: TGTGCCAGCAGCGTAGAAGGGACAGGATCAACTAATGAAAAACTGTTTTTT.

This chain connects TRBV18 to TRBJ2-2; TRBD2 matches 15 bases. Germline V gene sequence: CDR1 KGHSH, CDR2 LQKENI. The CDR3 spans 17 residues. The V segment lost 3 bases and the J segment 6 bases; nucleotides outside the gene matches: 5. The CDR3 spells CASSPPGLAGGAGELFF. CDR3 DNA sequence: TGTGCCAGCTCACCGCCTGGACTAGCGGGAGGGGCCGGGGAGCTGTTTTTT. The full variable domain, with the rest looked up from reference TRBV18 and TRBJ2-2, is NAGVMQNPRHLVRRRGQEARLRCSPMKGHSHVYWYRQLPEEGLKFMVYLQKENIIDESGMPKERFSAEFPKEGPSILRIQQVVRGDSAAYFCASSPPGLAGGAGELFFGEGSRLTVL.

The J gene is TRBJ1-6, the V gene TRBV5-6; tentatively, D is TRBD1 (6 bases). Trimming removed 0 bases from V and 0 bases from J, with 13 bases in between. Germline V lookup: CDR1 SGHDT, CDR2 YYEEEE. CDR3 length: 18 residues. In DNA form, the CDR3 reads TGTGCCAGCAGCTTGGGGAGACAGGTTAACTCCTATAATTCACCCCTCCACTTT. Amino acid sequence: CASSLGRQVNSYNSPLHF.

The rearrangement uses TRBV4-1 and TRBJ2-3; 10 bases are shared with TRBD2. Germline CDR1 MGHRA, CDR2 YSYEKL. V was pared by 1 base and J by 2 bases, with 6 bases of the junction left unmatched. The CDR3 loop spans 17 amino acids. The CDR3 DNA reads as TGCGCCAGCAGCCAAGTAAGAGCGGGAGGGCCCACAGATACGCAGTATTTT. Its protein product is CASSQVRAGGPTDTQYF.

The CDR3 nucleotides read TGCGCCAGCAGTGGGTCAGATACGCAGTATTTT. Its translation: CASSGSDTQYF. The chain couples TRBV10-1 to TRBJ2-3; D is unclear. CDR1 is WNHNN and CDR2 is SYGVQD in the germline V gene (reference sequence). This CDR3 contains 11 residues. Trimming took 4 bases from V and 4 from J, leaving 3 bases between them.

The gene calls are TRBV10-1 and TRBJ2-2; D perhaps matches TRBD2 (6 bases). The CDR3 is made up of 17 amino acids. Germline values: CDR1 WNHNN, CDR2 SYGVQD (reference sequence). V lost 3 bases and J lost 6, with 20 bases in between. CDR3 DNA: TGCGCCAGCAGTGATACGAGACCGTTCGGGGGTCCCGGGGAGCTGTTTTTT. Its translation is CASSDTRPFGGPGELFF.

V usage is TRBV27 and J usage is TRBJ1-2, with a weak D call TRBD1 (6 bases). CDR1 MNHEY and CDR2 SMNVEV come from the germline V gene (reference sequence). V lost 6 bases to trimming and J lost 3 bases, with 14 bases between them. The CDR3 totals 14 residues. Here the CDR3 reads CASSPEQGHYGYTF. CDR3 nucleotides: TGTGCCAGCAGCCCAGAACAGGGACACTATGGCTACACCTTC.

This sequence joins TRBV7-2 and TRBJ1-6; D not resolved. The germline V gene has CDR1 SGHTA and CDR2 FQGNSA. CDR3 length: 17 amino acids. V lost 1 base, J lost 6 bases, and 16 bases lay in between. CDR3 nucleotide sequence: TGTGCCAGCAGCTTAGGAAACCAGTTCCGTCGTAATTCACCCCTCCACTTT. Protein sequence: CASSLGNQFRRNSPLHF.